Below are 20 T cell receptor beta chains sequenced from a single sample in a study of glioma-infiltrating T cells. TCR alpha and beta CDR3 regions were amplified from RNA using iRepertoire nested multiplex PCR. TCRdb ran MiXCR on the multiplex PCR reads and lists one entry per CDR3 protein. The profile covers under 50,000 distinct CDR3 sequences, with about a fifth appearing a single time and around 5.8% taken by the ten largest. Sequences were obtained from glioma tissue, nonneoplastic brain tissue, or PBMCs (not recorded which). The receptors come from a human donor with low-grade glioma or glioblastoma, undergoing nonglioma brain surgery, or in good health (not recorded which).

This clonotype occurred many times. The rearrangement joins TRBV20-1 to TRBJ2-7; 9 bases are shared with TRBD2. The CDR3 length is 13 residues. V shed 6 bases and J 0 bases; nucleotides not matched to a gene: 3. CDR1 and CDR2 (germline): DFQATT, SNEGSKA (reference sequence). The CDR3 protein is CSALAGASYEQYV. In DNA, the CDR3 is TGCAGTGCCTTAGCGGGGGCCTCCTACGAGCAGTACGTC.

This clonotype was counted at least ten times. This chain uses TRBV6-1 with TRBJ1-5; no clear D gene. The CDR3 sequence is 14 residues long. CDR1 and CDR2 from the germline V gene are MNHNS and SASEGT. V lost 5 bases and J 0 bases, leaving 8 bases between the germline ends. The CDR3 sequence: CASSRAYSNQPQHF. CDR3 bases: TGTGCCAGCAGTCGAGCTTATAGCAATCAGCCCCAGCATTTT.

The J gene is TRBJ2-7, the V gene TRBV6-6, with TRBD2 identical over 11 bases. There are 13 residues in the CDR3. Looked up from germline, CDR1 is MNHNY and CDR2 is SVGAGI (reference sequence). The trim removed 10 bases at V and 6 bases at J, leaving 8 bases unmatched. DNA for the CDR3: TGTGCCACCCGAGGGCTAGCGGGGGGCGAGCAGTACTTC. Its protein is CATRGLAGGEQYF.

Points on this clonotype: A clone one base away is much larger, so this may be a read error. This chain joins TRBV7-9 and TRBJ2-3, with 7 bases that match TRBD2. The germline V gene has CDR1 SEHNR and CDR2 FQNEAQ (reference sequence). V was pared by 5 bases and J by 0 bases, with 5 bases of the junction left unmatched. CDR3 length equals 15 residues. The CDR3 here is CASSTPAGSTDTQYF. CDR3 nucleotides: TGTGCCAGCAGCACACCAGCGGGGAGCACAGATACGCAGTATTTT.

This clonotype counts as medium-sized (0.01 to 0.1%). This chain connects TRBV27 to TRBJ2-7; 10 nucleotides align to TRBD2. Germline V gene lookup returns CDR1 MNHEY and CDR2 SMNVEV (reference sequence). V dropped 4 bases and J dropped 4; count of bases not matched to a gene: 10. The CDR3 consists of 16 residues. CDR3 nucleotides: TGTGCCAGCAGTTCCTTCCTTAGCGGGGGGCTGTACGAGCAGTACTTC. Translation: CASSSFLSGGLYEQYF.

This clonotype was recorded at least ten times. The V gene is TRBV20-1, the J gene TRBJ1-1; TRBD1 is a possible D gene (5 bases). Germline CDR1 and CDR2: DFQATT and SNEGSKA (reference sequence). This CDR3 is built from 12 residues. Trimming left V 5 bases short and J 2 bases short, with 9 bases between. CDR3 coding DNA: TGCAGTGCTGGGGACGGAAACACTGAAGCTTTCTTT. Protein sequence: CSAGDGNTEAFF.

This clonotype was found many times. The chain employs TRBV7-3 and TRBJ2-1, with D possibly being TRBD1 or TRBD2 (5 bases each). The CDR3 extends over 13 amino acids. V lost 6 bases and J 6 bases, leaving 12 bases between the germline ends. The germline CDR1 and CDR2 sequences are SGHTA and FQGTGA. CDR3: CASRGDRGNEQFF. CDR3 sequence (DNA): TGTGCCAGCAGAGGGGATCGGGGCAATGAGCAGTTCTTC.

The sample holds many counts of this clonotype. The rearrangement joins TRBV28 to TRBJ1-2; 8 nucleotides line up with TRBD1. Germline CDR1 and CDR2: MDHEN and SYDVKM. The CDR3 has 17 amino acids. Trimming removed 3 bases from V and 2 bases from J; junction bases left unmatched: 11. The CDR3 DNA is TGTGCCAGCAGTTTGACGTCAGGGGGCGCCCAGAACTATGGCTACACCTTC. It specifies CASSLTSGGAQNYGYTF.

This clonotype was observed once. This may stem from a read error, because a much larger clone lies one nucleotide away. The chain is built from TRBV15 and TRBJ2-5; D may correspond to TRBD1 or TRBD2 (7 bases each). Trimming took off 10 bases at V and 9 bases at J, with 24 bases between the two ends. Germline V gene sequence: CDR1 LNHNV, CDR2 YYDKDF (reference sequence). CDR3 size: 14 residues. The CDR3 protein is CASAGEGAWEAQYF. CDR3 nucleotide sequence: TGTGCCAGCGCCGGGGAGGGGGCTTGGGAGGCCCAGTACTTC.

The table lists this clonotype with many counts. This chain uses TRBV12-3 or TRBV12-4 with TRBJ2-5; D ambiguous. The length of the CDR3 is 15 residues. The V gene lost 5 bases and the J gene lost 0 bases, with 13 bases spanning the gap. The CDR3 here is CASSPGRPYQETQYF. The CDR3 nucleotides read TGTGCCAGCAGTCCAGGACGGCCCTACCAAGAGACCCAGTACTTC.

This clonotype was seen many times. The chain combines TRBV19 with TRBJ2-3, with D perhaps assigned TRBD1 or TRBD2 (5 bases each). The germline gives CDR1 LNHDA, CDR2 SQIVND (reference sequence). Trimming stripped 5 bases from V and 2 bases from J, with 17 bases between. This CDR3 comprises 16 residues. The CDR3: CASSLPNEGYTDTQYF. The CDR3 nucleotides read TGTGCCAGTAGTTTGCCAAACGAGGGGTACACAGATACGCAGTATTTT.

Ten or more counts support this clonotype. CDR3 sequence (DNA): TGTGCCAGCAGGGGCCAACTCTACGAGCAGTACTTC. It translates to CASRGQLYEQYF. The V and J genes are TRBV6-1 and TRBJ2-7; unclear D gene. CDR3 length equals 12 residues. V was shortened by 6 bases and J by 3 bases, with 9 bases between the two germline ends. Germline lookup yields CDR1 MNHNS and CDR2 SASEGT.

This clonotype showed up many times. Here the CDR3 reads CASSEVARTEAFF. CDR3 nucleotides: TGTGCCAGCAGTGAAGTTGCCCGGACTGAAGCTTTCTTT. This sequence joins TRBV2 and TRBJ1-1; D gene uncertain. From germline, CDR1 is SNHLY and CDR2 FYNNEI. The CDR3 consists of 13 residues. V was trimmed by 1 base and J by 5 bases, leaving 8 bases between them. The full variable domain, with the rest looked up from reference TRBV2 and TRBJ1-1, is EPEVTQTPSHQVTQMGQEVILRCVPISNHLYFYWYRQILGQKVEFLVSFYNNEISEKSEIFDDQFSVERPDGSNFTLKIRSTKLEDSAMYFCASSEVARTEAFFGQGTRLTVV.

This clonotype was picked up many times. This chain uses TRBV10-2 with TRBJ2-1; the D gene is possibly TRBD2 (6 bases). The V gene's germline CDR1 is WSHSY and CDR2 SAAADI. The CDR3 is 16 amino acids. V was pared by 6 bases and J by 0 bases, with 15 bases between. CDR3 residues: CASRGGVDLSYNEQFF. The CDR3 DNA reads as TGCGCCAGCAGGGGCGGGGTGGACCTCTCCTACAATGAGCAGTTCTTC.

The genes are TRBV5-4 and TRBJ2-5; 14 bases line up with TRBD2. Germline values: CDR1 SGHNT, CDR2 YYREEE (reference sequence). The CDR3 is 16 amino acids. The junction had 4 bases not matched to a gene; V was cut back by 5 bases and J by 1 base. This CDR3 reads CASRRTSGGLQETQYF. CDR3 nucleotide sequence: TGTGCCAGCAGGAGGACTAGCGGGGGGCTCCAAGAGACCCAGTACTTC.

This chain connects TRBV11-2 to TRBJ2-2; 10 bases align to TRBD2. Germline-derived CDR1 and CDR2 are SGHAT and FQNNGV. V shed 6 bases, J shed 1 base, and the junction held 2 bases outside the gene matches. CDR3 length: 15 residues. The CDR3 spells CASRRLAGNTGELFF. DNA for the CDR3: TGTGCCAGCAGACGACTAGCGGGGAACACCGGGGAGCTGTTTTTT.

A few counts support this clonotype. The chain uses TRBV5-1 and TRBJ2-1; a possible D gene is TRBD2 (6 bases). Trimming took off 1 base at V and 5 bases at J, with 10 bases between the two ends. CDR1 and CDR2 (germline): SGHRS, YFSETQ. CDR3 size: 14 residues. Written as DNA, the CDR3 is TGCGCCAGCAGCTTGTTCGGCGGGAACAATGAGCAGTTCTTC. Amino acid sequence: CASSLFGGNNEQFF. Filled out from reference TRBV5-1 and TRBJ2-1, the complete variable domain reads KAGVTQTPRYLIKTRGQQVTLSCSPISGHRSVSWYQQTPGQGLQFLFEYFSETQRNKGNFPGRFSGRQFSNSRSEMNVSTLELGDSALYLCASSLFGGNNEQFFGPGTRLTVL.

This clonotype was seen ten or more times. The CDR3 DNA follows: TGCGCCAGCAGCCCCGAGGGACCGCCGCATGGCTACACCTTC. Its protein is CASSPEGPPHGYTF. The J gene is TRBJ1-2, the V gene TRBV5-1; maybe TRBD1 (5 bases). Per the germline V gene, CDR1 is SGHRS and CDR2 is YFSETQ. The CDR3 spans 14 residues. With 4 bases removed from V and 6 bases from J, the gap between germline ends came to 16 bases.

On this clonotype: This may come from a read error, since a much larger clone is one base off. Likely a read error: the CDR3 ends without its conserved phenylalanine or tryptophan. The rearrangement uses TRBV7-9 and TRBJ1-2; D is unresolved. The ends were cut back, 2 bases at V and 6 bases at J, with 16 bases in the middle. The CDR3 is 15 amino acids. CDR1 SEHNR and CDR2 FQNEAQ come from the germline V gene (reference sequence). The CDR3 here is CASSLLGEGLDGYTL. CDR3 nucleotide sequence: TGTGCCAGCAGCTTATTAGGTGAGGGTCTCGATGGCTACACCCTC.

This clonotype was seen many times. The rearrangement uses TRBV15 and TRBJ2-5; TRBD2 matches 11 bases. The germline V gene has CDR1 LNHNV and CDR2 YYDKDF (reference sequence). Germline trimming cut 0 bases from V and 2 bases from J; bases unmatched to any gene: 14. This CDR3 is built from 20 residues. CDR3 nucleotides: TGTGCCACCAGCAGAGATCGGGCTAGCGGGAGGACGGGGGTGCAAGAGACCCAGTACTTC. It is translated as CATSRDRASGRTGVQETQYF. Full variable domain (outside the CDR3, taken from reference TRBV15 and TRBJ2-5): DAMVIQNPRYQVTQFGKPVTLSCSQTLNHNVMYWYQQKSSQAPKLLFHYYDKDFNNEADTPDNFQSRRPNTSFCFLDIRSPGLGDTAMYLCATSRDRASGRTGVQETQYFGPGTRLLVL.